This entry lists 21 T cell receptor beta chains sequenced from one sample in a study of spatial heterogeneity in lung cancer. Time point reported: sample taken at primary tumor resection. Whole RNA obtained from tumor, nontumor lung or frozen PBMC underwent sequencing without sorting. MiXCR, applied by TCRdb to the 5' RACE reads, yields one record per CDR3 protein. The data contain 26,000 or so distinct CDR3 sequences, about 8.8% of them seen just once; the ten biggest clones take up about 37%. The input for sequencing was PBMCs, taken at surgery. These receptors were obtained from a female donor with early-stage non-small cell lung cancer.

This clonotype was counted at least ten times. The CDR3 here is CASSLTRDYGYTF. The CDR3 nucleotides read TGTGCCAGCAGCTTAACCAGAGACTATGGCTACACCTTC. The chain employs TRBV7-2 and TRBJ1-2; no definite D call. CDR3 length: 13 amino acids. Per germline, CDR1 SGHTA and CDR2 FQGNSA. V was shortened by 2 bases and J by 3 bases, with 7 bases between the two germline ends. The full variable domain, rest sourced from reference TRBV7-2 and TRBJ1-2, is GAGVSQSPSNKVTEKGKDVELRCDPISGHTALYWYRQSLGQGLEFLIYFQGNSAPDKSGLPSDRFSAERTGGSVSTLTIQRTQQEDSAVYLCASSLTRDYGYTFGSGTRLTVV.

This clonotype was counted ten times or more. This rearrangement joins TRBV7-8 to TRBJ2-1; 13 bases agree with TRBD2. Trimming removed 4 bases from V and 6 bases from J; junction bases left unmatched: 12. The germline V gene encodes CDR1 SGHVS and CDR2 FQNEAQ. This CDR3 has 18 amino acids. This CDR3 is CASSSPLTSGRPINEQFF. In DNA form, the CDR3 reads TGTGCCAGCAGCTCACCACTGACTAGCGGGAGGCCGATCAATGAGCAGTTCTTC.

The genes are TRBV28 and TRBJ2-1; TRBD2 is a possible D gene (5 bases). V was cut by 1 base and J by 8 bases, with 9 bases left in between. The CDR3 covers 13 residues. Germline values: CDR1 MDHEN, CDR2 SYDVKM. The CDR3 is CASSLYVRDEQFF. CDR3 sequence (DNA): TGTGCCAGCAGTTTATATGTGAGGGATGAGCAGTTCTTC.

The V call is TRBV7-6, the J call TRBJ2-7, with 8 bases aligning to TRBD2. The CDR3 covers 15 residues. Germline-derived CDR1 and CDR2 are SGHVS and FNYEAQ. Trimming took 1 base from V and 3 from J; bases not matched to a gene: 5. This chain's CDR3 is CASSLEASGYYEQYF. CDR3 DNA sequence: TGTGCCAGCAGCTTAGAGGCTAGCGGGTACTACGAGCAGTACTTC.

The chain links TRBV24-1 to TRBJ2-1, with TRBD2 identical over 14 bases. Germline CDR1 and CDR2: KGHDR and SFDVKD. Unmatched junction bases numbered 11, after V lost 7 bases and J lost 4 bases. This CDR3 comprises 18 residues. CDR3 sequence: CATSPPGLAGVPYNEQFF. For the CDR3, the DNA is TGTGCCACCAGCCCTCCGGGACTAGCGGGAGTCCCATACAATGAGCAGTTCTTC.

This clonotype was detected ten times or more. The CDR3 DNA follows: TGTGCCAGCAGTGAAGAGGGCAGGGGTTTTGAGACCCAGTACTTC. Protein product: CASSEEGRGFETQYF. The J gene is TRBJ2-5, the V gene TRBV2, with D possibly TRBD1 on 6 matching bases. V lost 1 base to trimming and J lost 5 bases, with 14 bases between them. Germline V CDR1 and CDR2: SNHLY, FYNNEI. The CDR3 extends over 15 amino acids.

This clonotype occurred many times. CDR3 region: CASSLAQGIADTQYF. DNA of the CDR3: TGTGCCAGCAGTTTAGCACAGGGGATAGCAGATACGCAGTATTTT. The genes are TRBV28 and TRBJ2-3; the match to TRBD1 covers 7 bases. The CDR3 extends over 15 amino acids. Germline assignment: CDR1 MDHEN and CDR2 SYDVKM. V trimming: 2 bases; J trimming: 4 bases; junction bases outside the gene matches: 6.

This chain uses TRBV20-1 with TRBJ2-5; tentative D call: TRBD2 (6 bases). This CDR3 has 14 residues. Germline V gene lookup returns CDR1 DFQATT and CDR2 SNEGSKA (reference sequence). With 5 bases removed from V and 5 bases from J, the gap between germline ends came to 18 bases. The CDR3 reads CSAGGGPGSETQYF. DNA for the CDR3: TGCAGTGCTGGAGGAGGGCCCGGATCTGAGACCCAGTACTTC.

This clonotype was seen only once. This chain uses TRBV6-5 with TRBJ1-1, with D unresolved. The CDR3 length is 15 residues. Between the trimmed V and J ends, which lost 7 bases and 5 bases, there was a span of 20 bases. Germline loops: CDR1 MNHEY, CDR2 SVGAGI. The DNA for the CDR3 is TGTGCCAGCACTGAGAGGAGAATGCCATGGACTGAAGCTTTCTTT. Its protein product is CASTERRMPWTEAFF.

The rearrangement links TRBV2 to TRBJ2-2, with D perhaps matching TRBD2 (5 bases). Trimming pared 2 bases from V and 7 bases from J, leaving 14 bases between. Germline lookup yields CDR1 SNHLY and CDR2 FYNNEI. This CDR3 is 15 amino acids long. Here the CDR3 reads CASSEIGGLSGELFF. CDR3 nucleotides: TGTGCCAGCAGTGAAATAGGCGGACTCAGCGGGGAGCTGTTTTTT. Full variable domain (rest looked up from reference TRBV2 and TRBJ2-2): EPEVTQTPSHQVTQMGQEVILRCVPISNHLYFYWYRQILGQKVEFLVSFYNNEISEKSEIFDDQFSVERPDGSNFTLKIRSTKLEDSAMYFCASSEIGGLSGELFFGEGSRLTVL.

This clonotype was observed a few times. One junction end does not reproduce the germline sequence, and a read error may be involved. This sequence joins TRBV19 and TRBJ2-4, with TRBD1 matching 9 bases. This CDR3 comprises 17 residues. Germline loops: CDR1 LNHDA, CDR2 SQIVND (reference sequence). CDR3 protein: CASSIAGQGTPRNIQCF. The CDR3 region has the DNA TGTGCCAGTAGTATAGCGGGACAGGGAACCCCTAGAAACATTCAGTGCTTC.

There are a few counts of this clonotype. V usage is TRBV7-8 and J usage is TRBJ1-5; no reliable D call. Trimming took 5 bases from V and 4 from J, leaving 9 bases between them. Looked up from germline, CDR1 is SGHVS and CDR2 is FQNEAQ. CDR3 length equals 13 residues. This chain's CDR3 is CASSPMRNQPQHF. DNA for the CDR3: TGTGCCAGCAGCCCTATGAGAAATCAGCCCCAGCATTTT.

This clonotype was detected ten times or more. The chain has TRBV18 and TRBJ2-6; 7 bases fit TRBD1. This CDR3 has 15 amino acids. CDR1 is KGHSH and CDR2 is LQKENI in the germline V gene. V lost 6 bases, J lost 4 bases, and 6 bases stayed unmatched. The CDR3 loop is CASSQTGLGANVLTF. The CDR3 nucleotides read TGTGCCAGCTCCCAGACAGGGTTAGGGGCCAACGTCCTGACTTTC. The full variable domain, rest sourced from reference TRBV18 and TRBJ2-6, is NAGVMQNPRHLVRRRGQEARLRCSPMKGHSHVYWYRQLPEEGLKFMVYLQKENIIDESGMPKERFSAEFPKEGPSILRIQQVVRGDSAAYFCASSQTGLGANVLTFGAGSRLTVL.

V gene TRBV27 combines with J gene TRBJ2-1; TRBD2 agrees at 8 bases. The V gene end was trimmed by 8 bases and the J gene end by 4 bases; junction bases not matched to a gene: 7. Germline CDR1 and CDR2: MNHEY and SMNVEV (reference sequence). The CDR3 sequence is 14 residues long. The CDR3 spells CASSRKRGYNEQFF. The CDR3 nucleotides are TGTGCCAGCTCGAGGAAGCGGGGGTACAATGAGCAGTTCTTC.

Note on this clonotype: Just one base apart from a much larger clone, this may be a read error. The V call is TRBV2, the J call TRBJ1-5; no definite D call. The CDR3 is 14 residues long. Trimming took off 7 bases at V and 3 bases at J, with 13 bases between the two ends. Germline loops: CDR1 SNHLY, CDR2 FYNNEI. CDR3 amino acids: CASTDAGFNQPQHF. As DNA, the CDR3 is TGTGCCAGCACTGATGCCGGGTTCAATCAGCCCCAGCATTTT.

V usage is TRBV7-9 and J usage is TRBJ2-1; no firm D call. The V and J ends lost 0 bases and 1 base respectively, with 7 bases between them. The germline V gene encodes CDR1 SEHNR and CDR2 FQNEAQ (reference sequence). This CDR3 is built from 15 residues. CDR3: CASSLAGASYNEQFF. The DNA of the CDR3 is TGTGCCAGCAGCTTAGCTGGAGCATCCTACAATGAGCAGTTCTTC.

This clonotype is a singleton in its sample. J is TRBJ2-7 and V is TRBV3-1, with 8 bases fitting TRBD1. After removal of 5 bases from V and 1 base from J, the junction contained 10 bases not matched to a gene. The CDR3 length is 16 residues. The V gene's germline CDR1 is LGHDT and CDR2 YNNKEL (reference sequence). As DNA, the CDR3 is TGTGCCAGCAGCTACAACTGGGACAGGAGTTCCTACGAGCAGTACTTC. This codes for CASSYNWDRSSYEQYF.

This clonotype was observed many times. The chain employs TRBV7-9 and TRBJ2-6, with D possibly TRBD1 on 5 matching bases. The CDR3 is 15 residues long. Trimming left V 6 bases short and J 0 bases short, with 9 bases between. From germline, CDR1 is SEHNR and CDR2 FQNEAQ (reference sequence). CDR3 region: CASSPQGSGANVLTF. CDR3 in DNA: TGTGCCAGCAGTCCCCAGGGCTCTGGGGCCAACGTCCTGACTTTC.

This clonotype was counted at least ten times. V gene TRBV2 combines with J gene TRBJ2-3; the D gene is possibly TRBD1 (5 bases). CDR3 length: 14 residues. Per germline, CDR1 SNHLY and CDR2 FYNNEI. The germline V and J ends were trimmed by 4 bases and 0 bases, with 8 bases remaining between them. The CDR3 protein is CASSGTTSTDTQYF. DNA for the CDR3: TGTGCCAGCAGTGGGACAACTAGCACAGATACGCAGTATTTT.

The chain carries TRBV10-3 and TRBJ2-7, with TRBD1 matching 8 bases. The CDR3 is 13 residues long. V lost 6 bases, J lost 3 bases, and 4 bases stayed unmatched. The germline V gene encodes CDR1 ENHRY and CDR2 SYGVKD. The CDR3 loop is CAISKQGGYEQYV. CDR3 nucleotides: TGTGCCATCAGCAAACAGGGGGGCTACGAGCAGTACGTC.

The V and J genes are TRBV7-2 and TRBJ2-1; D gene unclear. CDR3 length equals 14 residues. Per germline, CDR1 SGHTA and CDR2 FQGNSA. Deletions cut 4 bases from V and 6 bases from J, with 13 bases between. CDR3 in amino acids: CASSWSGAVNEQFF. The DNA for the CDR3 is TGTGCCAGCAGCTGGTCCGGTGCGGTCAATGAGCAGTTCTTC.